This entry lists 4 T cell receptor beta chains sequenced from one sample in a study of blood T cells in healthy people across ages. With a J-beta primer mix and a sample-barcoded 5' primer, a second PCR ran about 7 to 11 cycles. From the 5' RACE reads, TCRdb called clonotypes with MiXCR, one entry per CDR3 protein. The sample includes approximately 1.5 million distinct CDR3 sequences, 30% to 40% of them seen just once. Sequences were obtained from blood. The receptor source for this set is a young woman in good health.

This clonotype was counted between two and nine times. This chain connects TRBV30 to TRBJ1-2, with 7 positions matching TRBD1. CDR1 and CDR2 (germline): GTSNPN, SVGIG (reference sequence). After removal of 5 bases from V and 0 bases from J, the junction contained 3 bases not matched to a gene. The CDR3 has 13 amino acids. DNA for the CDR3: TGTGCCTGGGAAAGGGGGCCTAACTATGGCTACACCTTC. It yields the protein CAWERGPNYGYTF.

V gene TRBV14 combines with J gene TRBJ2-5, with a tentative D call TRBD1 (6 bases). The V and J ends lost 4 bases and 2 bases respectively, with 14 bases between them. Germline CDR1 is SGHDN and CDR2 is FVKESK. The CDR3 length is 15 residues. CDR3 loop: CASSRSLGGQETQYF. DNA for the CDR3: TGTGCCAGCAGCCGTTCCTTAGGGGGACAAGAGACCCAGTACTTC.

This clonotype appeared many times. A read error may produce the germline difference seen at one junction end. The chain couples TRBV4-2 to TRBJ2-3; tentative D call: TRBD2 (7 bases). CDR3 size: 14 residues. Germline CDR1 LGHNA, CDR2 YNFKEQ. The CDR3 coding sequence is TGCGCCAGCAGCCAAGAGGGAGGGGGGGATACGCAGTATTTT. This gives the protein CASSQEGGGDTQYF.

This sequence joins TRBV20-1 and TRBJ2-1; 8 bases are shared with TRBD2. Germline V gene sequence: CDR1 DFQATT, CDR2 SNEGSKA (reference sequence). This CDR3 has 16 residues. V lost 5 bases to trimming and J lost 9 bases; unmatched junction nucleotides: 18. The CDR3 reads CSAPPGIAGSLGEQFF. The DNA of the CDR3 is TGCAGTGCTCCTCCAGGGATAGCGGGGTCGCTCGGTGAGCAGTTCTTC.